This TCR beta chain came from a study of blood T cell repertoires in COVID-19. TCRdb's table, derived via immunoSEQ multiplex PCR, lists solely in-frame clones and lacks some. The sample yields about 89,000 clones, 75% to 85% seen once. Trimming shortened V by 1 base and J by 7 bases, and 17 bases separated the two germline ends. The CDR3 runs 16 residues. The V gene's germline CDR1 is SGHDN and CDR2 FVKESK. Sequencing was carried out using peripheral blood. The chain employs TRBV14 and TRBJ1-3; D gene unclear. This receptor was identified in a woman of 80 years or more with acute or convalescent COVID-19. The CDR3 DNA sequence: TGTGCCAGCAGCCAAGTTCTGGGTGTAGCATTGAACACCATATATTTT. Its translation is CASSQVLGVALNTIYF.